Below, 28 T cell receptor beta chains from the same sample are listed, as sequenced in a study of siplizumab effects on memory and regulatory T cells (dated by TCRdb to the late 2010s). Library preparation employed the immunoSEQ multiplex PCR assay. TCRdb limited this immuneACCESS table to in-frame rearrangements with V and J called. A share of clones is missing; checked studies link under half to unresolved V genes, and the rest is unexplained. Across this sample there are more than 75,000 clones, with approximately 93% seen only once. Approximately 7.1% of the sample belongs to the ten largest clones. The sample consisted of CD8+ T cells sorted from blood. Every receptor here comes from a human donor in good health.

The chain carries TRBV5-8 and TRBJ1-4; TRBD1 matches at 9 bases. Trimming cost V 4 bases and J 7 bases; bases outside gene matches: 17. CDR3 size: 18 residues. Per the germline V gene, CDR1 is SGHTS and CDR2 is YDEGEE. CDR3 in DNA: TGTGCCAGCAGCCAAGGTTTTAGGGACAGGGTTTTGGGTGAAAAACTGTTTTTT. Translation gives CASSQGFRDRVLGEKLFF.

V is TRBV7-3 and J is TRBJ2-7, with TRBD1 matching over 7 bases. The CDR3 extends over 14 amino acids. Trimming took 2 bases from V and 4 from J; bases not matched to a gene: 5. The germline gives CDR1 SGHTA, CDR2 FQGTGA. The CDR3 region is CASSLEPQGYEQYF. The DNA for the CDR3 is TGTGCCAGCAGCTTAGAGCCACAGGGGTACGAGCAGTACTTC.

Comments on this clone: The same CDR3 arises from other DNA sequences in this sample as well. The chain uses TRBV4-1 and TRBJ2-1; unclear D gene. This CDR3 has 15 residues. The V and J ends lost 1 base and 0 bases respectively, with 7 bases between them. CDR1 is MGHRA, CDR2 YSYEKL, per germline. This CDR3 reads CASSQVGSSYNEQFF. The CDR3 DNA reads TGCGCCAGCAGCCAAGTAGGCAGCTCCTACAATGAGCAGTTCTTC.

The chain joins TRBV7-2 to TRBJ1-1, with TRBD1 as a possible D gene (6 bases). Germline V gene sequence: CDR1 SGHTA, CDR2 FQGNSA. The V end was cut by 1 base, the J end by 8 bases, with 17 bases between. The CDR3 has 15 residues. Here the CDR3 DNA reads TGTGCCAGCAGCTTAGAACCCCTGACAGGCTTCGAAGCTTTCTTT. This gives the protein CASSLEPLTGFEAFF.

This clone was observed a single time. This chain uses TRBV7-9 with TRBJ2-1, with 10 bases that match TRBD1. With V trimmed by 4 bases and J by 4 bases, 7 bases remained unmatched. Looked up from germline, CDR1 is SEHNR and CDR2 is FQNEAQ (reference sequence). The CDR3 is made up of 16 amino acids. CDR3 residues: CASSSGQGGGYNEQFF. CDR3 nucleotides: TGTGCCAGCAGCTCCGGACAGGGGGGAGGGTACAATGAGCAGTTCTTC.

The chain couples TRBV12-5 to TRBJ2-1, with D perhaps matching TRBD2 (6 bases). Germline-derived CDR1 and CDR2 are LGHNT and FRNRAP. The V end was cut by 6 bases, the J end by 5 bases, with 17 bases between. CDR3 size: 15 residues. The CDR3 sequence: CASGTSGTFHNEQFF. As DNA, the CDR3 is TGTGCTAGTGGAACGTCTGGGACTTTCCACAATGAGCAGTTCTTC.

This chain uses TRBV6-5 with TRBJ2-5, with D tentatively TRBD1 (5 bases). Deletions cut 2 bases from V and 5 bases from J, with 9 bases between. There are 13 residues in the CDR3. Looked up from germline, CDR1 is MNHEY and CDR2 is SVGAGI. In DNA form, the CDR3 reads TGTGCCAGCAGTTACAGGGGCCGGGAGACCCAGTACTTC. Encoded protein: CASSYRGRETQYF.

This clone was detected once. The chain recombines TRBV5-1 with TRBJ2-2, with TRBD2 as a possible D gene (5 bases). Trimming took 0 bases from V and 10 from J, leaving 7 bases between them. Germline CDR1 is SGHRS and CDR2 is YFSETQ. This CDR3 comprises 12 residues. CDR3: CASSLVAMELFF. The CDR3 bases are TGCGCCAGCAGCTTGGTAGCGATGGAGCTGTTTTTT.

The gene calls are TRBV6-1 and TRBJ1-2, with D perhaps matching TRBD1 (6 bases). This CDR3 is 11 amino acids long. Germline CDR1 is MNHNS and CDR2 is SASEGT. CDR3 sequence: CGRGSGGGYTF. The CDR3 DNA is TGTGGGCGGGGGTCGGGGGGCGGCTACACCTTC.

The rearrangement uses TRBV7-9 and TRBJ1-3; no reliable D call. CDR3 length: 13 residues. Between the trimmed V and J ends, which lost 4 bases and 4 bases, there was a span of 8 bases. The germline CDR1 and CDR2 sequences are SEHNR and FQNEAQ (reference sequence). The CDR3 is CASSSGSGNTIYF. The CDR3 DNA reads TGTGCCAGCAGCTCAGGATCGGGAAACACCATATATTTT.

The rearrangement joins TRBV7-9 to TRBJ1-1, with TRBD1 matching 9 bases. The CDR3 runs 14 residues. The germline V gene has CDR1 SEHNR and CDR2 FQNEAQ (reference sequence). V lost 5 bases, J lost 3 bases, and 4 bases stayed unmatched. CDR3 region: CASSPGTGYTEAFF. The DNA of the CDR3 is TGTGCCAGCAGCCCCGGGACAGGGTACACTGAAGCTTTCTTT.

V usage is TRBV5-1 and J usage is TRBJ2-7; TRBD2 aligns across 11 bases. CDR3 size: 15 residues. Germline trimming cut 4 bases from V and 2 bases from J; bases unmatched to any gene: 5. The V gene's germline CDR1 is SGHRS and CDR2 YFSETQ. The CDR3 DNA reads TGCGCCAGCAGCGCGGGACTAGCGGTAACCTACGAGCAGTACTTC. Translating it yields CASSAGLAVTYEQYF. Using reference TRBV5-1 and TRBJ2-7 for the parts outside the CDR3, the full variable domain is KAGVTQTPRYLIKTRGQQVTLSCSPISGHRSVSWYQQTPGQGLQFLFEYFSETQRNKGNFPGRFSGRQFSNSRSEMNVSTLELGDSALYLCASSAGLAVTYEQYFGPGTRLTVT.

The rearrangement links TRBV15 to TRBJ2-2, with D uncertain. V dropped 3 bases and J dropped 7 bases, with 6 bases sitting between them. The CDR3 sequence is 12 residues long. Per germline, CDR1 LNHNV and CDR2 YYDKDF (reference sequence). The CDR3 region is CATSRGFGELFF. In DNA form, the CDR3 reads TGTGCCACCAGCAGGGGGTTCGGGGAGCTGTTTTTT.

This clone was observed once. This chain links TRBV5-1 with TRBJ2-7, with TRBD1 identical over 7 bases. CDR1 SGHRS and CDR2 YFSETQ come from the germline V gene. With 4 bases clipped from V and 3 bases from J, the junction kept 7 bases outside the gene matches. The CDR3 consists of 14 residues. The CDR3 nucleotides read TGCGCCAGCAGCCTCGGCCAGGGGGACTACGAGCAGTACTTC. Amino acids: CASSLGQGDYEQYF.

CDR3 coding DNA: TGTGCCAGCAGTTACGGGCGGCAAGAGACCCAGTACTTC. Its protein is CASSYGRQETQYF. This chain uses TRBV6-5 with TRBJ2-5; D gene unclear. The CDR3 is 13 residues long. Germline-derived CDR1 and CDR2 are MNHEY and SVGAGI. V lost 2 bases to trimming and J lost 2 bases, with 6 bases between them.

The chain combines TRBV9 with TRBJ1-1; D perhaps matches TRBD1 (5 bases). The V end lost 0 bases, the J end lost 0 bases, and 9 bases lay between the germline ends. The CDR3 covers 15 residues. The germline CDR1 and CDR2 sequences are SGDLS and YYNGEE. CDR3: CASSVADRMNTEAFF. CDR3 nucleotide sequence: TGTGCCAGCAGCGTAGCAGACAGAATGAACACTGAAGCTTTCTTT.

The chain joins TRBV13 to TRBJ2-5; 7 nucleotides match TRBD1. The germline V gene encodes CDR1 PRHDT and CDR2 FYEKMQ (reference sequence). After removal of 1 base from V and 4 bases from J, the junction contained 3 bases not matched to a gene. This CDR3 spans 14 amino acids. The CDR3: CASSLEAGGETQYF. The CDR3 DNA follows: TGTGCCAGCAGCTTAGAGGCAGGGGGAGAGACCCAGTACTTC.

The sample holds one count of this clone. As DNA, the CDR3 is TGTGCCAGCAGCTTATCGCCGGGACATCTCATCGGGGCAGATACGCAGTATTTT. Protein: CASSLSPGHLIGADTQYF. The J gene is TRBJ2-3, the V gene TRBV7-3; D is perhaps TRBD1 (6 bases). The CDR3 covers 18 residues. Germline V lookup: CDR1 SGHTA, CDR2 FQGTGA. Trimming shortened V by 2 bases and J by 4 bases, and 22 bases separated the two germline ends.

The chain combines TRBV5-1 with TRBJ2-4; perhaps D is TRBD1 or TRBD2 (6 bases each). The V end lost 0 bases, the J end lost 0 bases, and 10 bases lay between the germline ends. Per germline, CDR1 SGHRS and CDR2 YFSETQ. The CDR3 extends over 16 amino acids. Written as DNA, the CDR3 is TGCGCCAGCAGCTTGGGAGGGGGACTAGCCAAAAACATTCAGTACTTC. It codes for CASSLGGGLAKNIQYF.

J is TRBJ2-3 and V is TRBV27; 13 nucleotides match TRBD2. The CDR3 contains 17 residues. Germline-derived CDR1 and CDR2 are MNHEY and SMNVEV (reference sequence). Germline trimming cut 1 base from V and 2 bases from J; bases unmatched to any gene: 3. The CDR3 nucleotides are TGTGCCAGCAGTTTATTGGGGACTAGCGGGGTCACAGATACGCAGTATTTT. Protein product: CASSLLGTSGVTDTQYF.

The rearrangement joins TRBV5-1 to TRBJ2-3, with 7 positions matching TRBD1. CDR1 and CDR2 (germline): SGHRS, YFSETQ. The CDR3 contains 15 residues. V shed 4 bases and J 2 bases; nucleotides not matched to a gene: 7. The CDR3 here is CASSPRDRDTDTQYF. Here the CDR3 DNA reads TGCGCCAGCAGCCCCCGGGACAGAGACACAGATACGCAGTATTTT.

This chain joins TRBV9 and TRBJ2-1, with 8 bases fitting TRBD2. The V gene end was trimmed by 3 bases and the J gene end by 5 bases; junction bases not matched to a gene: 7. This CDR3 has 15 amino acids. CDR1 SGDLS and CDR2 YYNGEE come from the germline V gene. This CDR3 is CASSGSGTADNEQFF. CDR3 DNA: TGTGCCAGCAGCGGTAGCGGGACGGCAGACAATGAGCAGTTCTTC.

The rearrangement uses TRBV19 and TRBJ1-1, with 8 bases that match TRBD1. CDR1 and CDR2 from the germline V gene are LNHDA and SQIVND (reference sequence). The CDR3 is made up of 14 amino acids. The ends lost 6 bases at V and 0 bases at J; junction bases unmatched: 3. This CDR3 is CASRQGELNTEAFF. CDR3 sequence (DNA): TGTGCCAGTAGACAGGGGGAACTGAACACTGAAGCTTTCTTT.

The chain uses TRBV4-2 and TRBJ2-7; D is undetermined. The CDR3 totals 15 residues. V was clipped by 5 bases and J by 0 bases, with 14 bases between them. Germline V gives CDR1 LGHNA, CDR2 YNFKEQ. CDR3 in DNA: TGTGCCAGCAGCTTCAGTCGGCAGGCCTCCTACGAGCAGTACTTC. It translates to CASSFSRQASYEQYF.

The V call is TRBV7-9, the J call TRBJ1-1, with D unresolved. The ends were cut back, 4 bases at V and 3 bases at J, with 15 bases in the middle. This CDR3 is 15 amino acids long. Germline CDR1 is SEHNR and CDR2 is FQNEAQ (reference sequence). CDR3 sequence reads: CASSSQDLGDTEAFF. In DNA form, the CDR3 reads TGTGCCAGCAGCTCACAAGACCTGGGTGACACTGAAGCTTTCTTT.

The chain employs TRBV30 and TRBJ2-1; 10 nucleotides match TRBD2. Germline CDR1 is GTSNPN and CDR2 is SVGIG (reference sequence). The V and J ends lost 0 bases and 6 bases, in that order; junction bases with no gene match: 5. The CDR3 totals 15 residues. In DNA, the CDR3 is TGTGCCTGGAGTGTAGCGGGAGGGCCAGGCAATGAGCAGTTCTTC. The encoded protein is CAWSVAGGPGNEQFF.

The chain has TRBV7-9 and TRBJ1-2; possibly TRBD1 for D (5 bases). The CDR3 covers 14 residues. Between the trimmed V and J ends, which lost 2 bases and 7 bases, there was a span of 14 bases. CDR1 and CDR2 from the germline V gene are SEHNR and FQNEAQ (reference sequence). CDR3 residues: CASSLYRDPSGYTF. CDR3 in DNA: TGTGCCAGCAGCTTATATCGGGACCCGAGTGGCTACACCTTC.

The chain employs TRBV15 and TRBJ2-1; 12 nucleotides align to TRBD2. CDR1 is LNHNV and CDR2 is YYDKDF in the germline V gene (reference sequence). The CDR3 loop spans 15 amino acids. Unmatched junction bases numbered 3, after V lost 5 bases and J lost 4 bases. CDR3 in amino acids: CATSPSGREYNEQFF. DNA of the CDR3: TGTGCCACCAGCCCTAGCGGGAGGGAATACAATGAGCAGTTCTTC.